The 8 T cell receptor beta chains in this list originate from one sample, sequenced in a study of blood T cell repertoires in COVID-19. Some clones are missing from TCRdb's copy, which holds only in-frame ones; the method was immunoSEQ multiplex PCR. The sample has approximately 100,000 clones; around 84% are singletons. Sequenced sample: peripheral blood. These TCRs come from a woman aged 80 or over with active or convalescent COVID-19.

The chain employs TRBV28 and TRBJ1-2; D gene uncertain. The V end lost 9 bases, the J end lost 3 bases, and 14 bases lay between the germline ends. The CDR3 runs 13 residues. Germline-derived CDR1 and CDR2 are MDHEN and SYDVKM. The CDR3 protein is CARPQTGYYGYTF. Written as DNA, the CDR3 is TGTGCCAGACCCCAAACGGGGTACTATGGCTACACCTTC.

In this sample, this clone turned up a few times. The chain carries TRBV28 and TRBJ1-1; 8 bases align to TRBD1. With 7 bases clipped from V and 6 bases from J, the junction kept 7 bases outside the gene matches. Germline CDR1 is MDHEN and CDR2 is SYDVKM. This CDR3 has 13 amino acids. The CDR3 sequence: CASIQGARAEAFF. For the CDR3, the DNA is TGTGCCAGCATCCAGGGGGCGCGGGCTGAAGCTTTCTTT.

The chain is built from TRBV2 and TRBJ1-1; no reliable D call. With 3 bases removed from V and 6 bases from J, the gap between germline ends came to 14 bases. CDR3 length: 14 residues. Germline-derived CDR1 and CDR2 are SNHLY and FYNNEI. The CDR3 spells CASSEGKSVAEAFF. The CDR3 DNA follows: TGTGCCAGCAGTGAGGGCAAGTCGGTGGCTGAAGCTTTCTTT.

The chain employs TRBV4-1 and TRBJ2-3; D is unclear. V lost 0 bases and J lost 3, with 13 bases in between. Per germline, CDR1 MGHRA and CDR2 YSYEKL. This CDR3 has 16 amino acids. CDR3 in DNA: TGCGCCAGCAGCCAAGATCGTGTCCAGGTAACAGATACGCAGTATTTT. Encoded protein: CASSQDRVQVTDTQYF.

This clone was detected once. This chain uses TRBV27 with TRBJ1-6; 8 bases agree with TRBD1. Germline loops: CDR1 MNHEY, CDR2 SMNVEV (reference sequence). This CDR3 is 15 amino acids long. V lost 7 bases, J lost 4 bases, and 6 bases stayed unmatched. DNA of the CDR3: TGTGCCAGCAACGTGGGACAGGCGTATAATTCACCCCTCCACTTT. This encodes CASNVGQAYNSPLHF.

This chain joins TRBV5-4 and TRBJ2-3; 12 nucleotides match TRBD2. Germline values: CDR1 SGHNT, CDR2 YYREEE (reference sequence). The CDR3 covers 15 residues. The junction had 1 base not matched to a gene; V was cut back by 4 bases and J by 1 base. The CDR3 sequence: CASSRTSGGTDTQYF. The CDR3 region has the DNA TGTGCCAGCAGCCGGACTAGCGGGGGCACAGATACGCAGTATTTT.

The V and J genes are TRBV12-1 and TRBJ2-4; whether TRBD2, the table's D call, matches the DNA was not checked. TRBV12-1 counts as a pseudogene. The CDR3 contains 15 residues. The CDR3: CAPAGGHGAKNIQYF. The CDR3 DNA reads TGTGCCCCCGCCGGGGGTCATGGGGCCAAAAACATTCAGTACTTC.

The chain combines TRBV12-1 with TRBJ1-1; TRBD1 was called by the table and not checked on the DNA. TRBV12-1 is designated a pseudogene. CDR3 length: 15 amino acids. CDR3 sequence reads: CASSFAQGMVTEAFF. The CDR3 DNA follows: TGTGCCAGCAGCTTTGCACAGGGAATGGTCACTGAAGCTTTCTTT.